The next 25 T cell receptor beta chains were all read from a single sample in a study of breast tumors, draining lymph nodes, adjacent tissues. TCRdb re-analysed the multiplex PCR reads in MiXCR, keeping a single row per CDR3 protein. The sample carries over 60,000 distinct CDR3 sequences, roughly 44% recorded once. Sequencing was carried out using breast tumor tissue. The receptor set was obtained from a female donor with breast cancer. Some clones in this sample may be carry-over from other donors' samples.

This clonotype was seen a handful of times. This chain connects TRBV29-1 to TRBJ2-1, with no clear D. The V gene lost 4 bases and the J gene lost 4 bases, with 8 bases spanning the gap. Per germline, CDR1 SQVTM and CDR2 ANQGSEA. The CDR3 has 12 residues. Written as DNA, the CDR3 is TGCAGCGTTGGAATAGGGTACAATGAGCAGTTCTTC. It translates to CSVGIGYNEQFF.

This chain uses TRBV19 with TRBJ2-1; 7 bases fit TRBD2. Germline loops: CDR1 LNHDA, CDR2 SQIVND (reference sequence). The CDR3 is made up of 14 amino acids. J gave up 3 bases and V 4 bases, and 3 bases lay outside the gene matches. CDR3 coding DNA: TGTGCCAGTAGTAGCGGGAGAGACTACAATGAGCAGTTCTTC. Protein: CASSSGRDYNEQFF.

The table lists this clonotype with many counts. This chain uses TRBV4-1 with TRBJ1-2; 7 bases map to TRBD1. Trimming removed 2 bases from V and 2 bases from J; junction bases left unmatched: 8. The CDR3 runs 16 residues. Germline-derived CDR1 and CDR2 are MGHRA and YSYEKL. The DNA of the CDR3 is TGCGCCAGCAGCCAACCTACAGGGGCCCTCAACTATGGCTACACCTTC. This translates into CASSQPTGALNYGYTF.

The chain carries TRBV9 and TRBJ1-2; perhaps TRBD1 as D (5 bases). Germline lookup yields CDR1 SGDLS and CDR2 YYNGEE. The CDR3 has 18 residues. The V and J ends lost 4 bases and 2 bases respectively, with 24 bases between them. CDR3 residues: CASSSSFKGVPLNYGYTF. CDR3 bases: TGTGCCAGCAGCTCTTCTTTCAAAGGGGTCCCCTTGAACTATGGCTACACCTTC.

This clonotype was counted at least ten times. This CDR3 is CASSYSEAGPGVWAGANVLTF. Written as DNA, the CDR3 is TGTGCCAGCAGTTACTCAGAGGCAGGGCCCGGGGTTTGGGCTGGGGCCAACGTCCTGACTTTC. The chain links TRBV6-5 to TRBJ2-6; D could derive from TRBD1 or TRBD2 (5 bases each). The CDR3 length is 21 residues. Trimming pared 0 bases from V and 2 bases from J, leaving 23 bases between. Germline V gene sequence: CDR1 MNHEY, CDR2 SVGAGI.

This clonotype was recorded at least ten times. The V call is TRBV3-1, the J call TRBJ1-4; D may be TRBD1 (5 bases). Trimming cost V 6 bases and J 5 bases, with 13 bases left between them. Germline lookup yields CDR1 LGHDT and CDR2 YNNKEL (reference sequence). This CDR3 is 14 amino acids long. As DNA, the CDR3 is TGTGCCAGCAGTCCTCGGGACGGCAATGAAAAACTGTTTTTT. Translating gives CASSPRDGNEKLFF.

V is TRBV5-1 and J is TRBJ2-3; 7 bases are a match to TRBD1. CDR3 length: 16 residues. Trimming cost V 0 bases and J 7 bases; bases outside gene matches: 11. Germline loops: CDR1 SGHRS, CDR2 YFSETQ. The CDR3 nucleotides read TGCGCCAGCAGCTTGGCCAAGACAGGGAGACGAAATACGCAGTATTTT. The encoded protein is CASSLAKTGRRNTQYF.

This chain links TRBV4-2 with TRBJ2-1; D unresolved. This CDR3 is built from 17 residues. The V gene's germline CDR1 is LGHNA and CDR2 YNFKEQ. The V gene lost 4 bases and the J gene lost 4 bases, with 20 bases spanning the gap. CDR3: CASSPHARFSAYNEQFF. The CDR3 DNA is TGTGCCAGCAGCCCCCATGCTAGGTTCTCCGCTTACAATGAGCAGTTCTTC.

The V gene is TRBV7-2, the J gene TRBJ1-3; D is uncertain. V was cut by 0 bases and J by 8 bases, with 20 bases left in between. Germline values: CDR1 SGHTA, CDR2 FQGNSA. The CDR3 totals 17 residues. The CDR3 sequence: CASSLALYVHYGYTIYF. The CDR3 DNA reads as TGTGCCAGCAGCTTAGCGCTATATGTCCACTATGGCTACACCATATATTTT.

This chain links TRBV4-1 with TRBJ1-1, with D possibly matching TRBD1 (5 bases). Germline CDR1 is MGHRA and CDR2 is YSYEKL. V was trimmed by 3 bases and J by 3 bases, leaving 17 bases between them. CDR3 length equals 16 residues. Written as DNA, the CDR3 is TGCGCCAGCAGCCAGGATCGTTCTGACAGTTACACTGAAGCTTTCTTT. Encoded protein: CASSQDRSDSYTEAFF.

This clonotype has at least ten counts. The chain is built from TRBV7-9 and TRBJ1-1, with D perhaps TRBD1 (5 bases). Germline V gene data show CDR1 as SEHNR and CDR2 as FQNEAQ (reference sequence). V lost 5 bases and J 5 bases, leaving 15 bases between the germline ends. The CDR3 contains 14 residues. CDR3 sequence: CASSAGARRTEAFF. The CDR3 DNA is TGTGCCAGCAGCGCCGGGGCCCGGAGGACTGAAGCTTTCTTT.

This clonotype occurred many times. The rearrangement uses TRBV12-3 or TRBV12-4 and TRBJ1-6; 11 nucleotides line up with TRBD1. This CDR3 spans 15 amino acids. Germline trimming cut 6 bases from V and 11 bases from J; bases unmatched to any gene: 9. The CDR3 loop reads CASSLGDRGNTPLHF. The DNA for the CDR3 is TGTGCCAGCAGCCTGGGGGACAGGGGGAATACACCCCTCCACTTT.

The CDR3 DNA is TGTGCCACATCTGCAGAGCAAGGTATTGAGCAGTTCTTC. This translates into CATSAEQGIEQFF. The chain has TRBV24-1 and TRBJ2-1; no definite D call. Trimming pared 10 bases from V and 9 bases from J, leaving 18 bases between. CDR1 is KGHDR and CDR2 is SFDVKD in the germline V gene. The CDR3 covers 13 residues.

This clonotype was detected only a few times. V is TRBV7-8 and J is TRBJ1-2; D is possibly TRBD1 (6 bases). The CDR3 has 17 residues. Germline CDR1 SGHVS, CDR2 FQNEAQ. With 4 bases removed from V and 0 bases from J, the gap between germline ends came to 18 bases. The CDR3 is CASSSSGTRVANYGYTF. The CDR3 DNA is TGTGCCAGCAGCTCCTCGGGGACAAGGGTGGCTAACTATGGCTACACCTTC.

A remark on this clonotype: A much larger clone lies a single base off, so this may be a read error. The chain links TRBV6-5 to TRBJ1-6; unclear D gene. The length of the CDR3 is 15 residues. The V and J ends lost 5 bases and 10 bases respectively, with 18 bases between them. Germline CDR1 reads MNHEY; CDR2 reads SVGAGI. The CDR3 here is CASSRSSGRGSPLHF. The CDR3 coding sequence is TGTGCCAGCAGTCGCTCATCTGGCCGAGGATCACCCCTCCACTTT.

On this clonotype itself: Germline and junction disagree at one end, which may indicate a read error. CDR3: CASSQDETSTDTQYF. CDR3 DNA sequence: TGCGCCAGCAGCCAAGATGAAACTAGCACCGATACGCAGTATTTT. The chain couples TRBV4-1 to TRBJ2-3; D is possibly TRBD2 (6 bases). The germline CDR1 and CDR2 sequences are MGHRA and YSYEKL. The CDR3 spans 15 residues.

The chain employs TRBV7-9 and TRBJ1-1, with D uncertain. Germline CDR1 and CDR2: SEHNR and FQNEAQ (reference sequence). The CDR3 consists of 17 residues. The V end was cut by 1 base, the J end by 3 bases, with 18 bases between. This chain's CDR3 is CASSLGVIGRKDTEAFF. CDR3 DNA sequence: TGTGCCAGCAGCTTAGGGGTTATAGGACGGAAAGACACTGAAGCTTTCTTT.

The genes are TRBV7-4 and TRBJ1-2, with a weak D call TRBD1 (5 bases). Trimming shortened V by 1 base and J by 2 bases, and 17 bases separated the two germline ends. The germline gives CDR1 SGHVT, CDR2 SQSDAQ. This CDR3 is 17 amino acids long. The CDR3 coding sequence is TGTGCCAGCAGCTTAGGACAGCCATCTGGGGCCAACTATGGCTACACCTTC. Amino acid sequence: CASSLGQPSGANYGYTF.

This chain links TRBV5-6 with TRBJ1-1, with TRBD1 matching 7 bases. CDR1 SGHDT and CDR2 YYEEEE come from the germline V gene. Trimming took 2 bases from V and 5 from J; bases not matched to a gene: 6. The CDR3 sequence is 14 residues long. The chain's CDR3 is CASSFEGAWTEAFF. As DNA, the CDR3 is TGTGCCAGCAGCTTCGAGGGGGCATGGACTGAAGCTTTCTTT.

This clonotype was detected a few times. This chain uses TRBV2 with TRBJ1-1; 10 bases map to TRBD1. There are 15 residues in the CDR3. Germline trimming cut 8 bases from V and 6 bases from J; bases unmatched to any gene: 12. Germline V CDR1 and CDR2: SNHLY, FYNNEI. CDR3: CASGRQGALLSEAFF. The DNA for the CDR3 is TGTGCCAGCGGTAGACAGGGGGCGCTTCTCTCTGAAGCTTTCTTT.

The chain links TRBV20-1 to TRBJ2-3, with D maybe TRBD2 (5 bases). Trimming removed 3 bases at V and 4 bases at J, with 14 bases between. CDR1 is DFQATT, CDR2 SNEGSKA, per germline (reference sequence). The CDR3 is made up of 14 amino acids. CDR3 sequence reads: CSASEGLCSDTQYF. The CDR3 DNA follows: TGCAGTGCTAGCGAAGGACTGTGCTCAGATACGCAGTATTTT.

To note about this clonotype: This sequence may be a read error, since a much larger clone differs from it by one base. This sequence joins TRBV9 and TRBJ2-1; 11 nucleotides match TRBD1. This CDR3 has 16 amino acids. Unmatched junction bases numbered 15, after V lost 4 bases and J lost 12 bases. CDR1 is SGDLS, CDR2 YYNGEE, per germline. The CDR3 DNA reads as TGTGCCAGCAGCCCTACCGGGACAGGGGGTCTGATTGCGCAGTTCTTC. It encodes CASSPTGTGGLIAQFF. Using reference TRBV9 and TRBJ2-1 for the parts outside the CDR3, the full variable domain is DSGVTQTPKHLITATGQRVTLRCSPRSGDLSVYWYQQSLDQGLQFLIQYYNGEERAKGNILERFSAQQFPDLHSELNLSSLELGDSALYFCASSPTGTGGLIAQFFGPGTRLTVL.

With regard to this clonotype: A clone one base away is much larger, so this may be a read error. V gene TRBV12-3 or TRBV12-4 combines with J gene TRBJ2-7; 15 bases map to TRBD2. J lost 4 bases, V lost 3 bases, and 4 bases had no gene match. The CDR3 loop spans 16 amino acids. CDR3 amino acids: CASSFGLAGGPYEQYF. CDR3 sequence (DNA): TGTGCCAGCAGTTTCGGACTAGCGGGAGGGCCTTACGAGCAGTACTTC.

In the case of this clonotype: Lacking the conserved final phenylalanine or tryptophan, this CDR3 likely reflects a read error. It is unclear where the CDR3 begins or ends on the DNA, so no DNA is shown, and the CDR3 is as TCRdb lists it. Here the CDR3 reads CASSQVNT. The rearrangement joins TRBV3-1 to TRBJ1-3. The germline CDR1 and CDR2 sequences are LGHDT and YNNKEL (reference sequence). A total of 8 residues make up the CDR3, ends included.

This clonotype showed up just a few times. This sequence may be a read error, since a much larger clone differs from it by one base. The V and J genes are TRBV5-1 and TRBJ1-2, with D possibly matching TRBD1 (5 bases). The CDR3 length is 13 residues. Trimming took 0 bases from V and 10 from J, leaving 13 bases between them. The V gene's germline CDR1 is SGHRS and CDR2 YFSETQ. The CDR3 region has the DNA TGCGCCAGCAGCTTGGCCGGAGGAGGGGACTACACCTTC. As protein: CASSLAGGGDYTF.